This T cell receptor beta chain appears in the sequencing data of a study of T cells in Graves' hyperthyroidism and ophthalmopathy. The germline V and J ends were trimmed by 6 bases and 5 bases, with 14 bases remaining between them. This CDR3 is 13 amino acids long. Germline lookup yields CDR1 KGHSH and CDR2 LQKENI. Notes on this clonotype: The antigen remains unidentified.

It was RNA transcripts that yielded the amplified TCR beta CDR3 regions. During a first-round RT-PCR of the TCR CDR3, the HTBI primer set was used. A single record per CDR3 protein comes from TCRdb applying MiXCR to the multiplex PCR reads. The sample lists some 700,000 distinct CDR3 sequences, roughly 17% occurring once. Whole-study findings and limits: The model identified upcoming ophthalmopathy a median approximately six months ahead of onset.

The rearrangement links TRBV18 to TRBJ2-7; possible D gene TRBD2, 6 bases. The sample was blood. The TCR was taken from a man in his fifties with Graves' hyperthyroidism. The CDR3 nucleotides are TGTGCCAGCTCGGATCTGGAGGGGAACGAGCAGTACTTC. Residues: CASSDLEGNEQYF.